The 29 T cell receptor beta chains presented below share a single source sample, sequenced in a study of control samples from healthy donors and cancer patients. This table comes from immunoSEQ multiplex PCR, and its TCRdb copy is limited to in-frame clones, with some not included. The repertoire holds about 120,000 clones, with over 75% as singletons. Sequencing was carried out using blood. The receptors were sampled from a man in his sixties in good health.

The chain links TRBV9 to TRBJ1-1; TRBD1 might be the D (5 bases). The CDR3 covers 15 residues. Germline CDR1 and CDR2: SGDLS and YYNGEE. Trimming stripped 4 bases from V and 0 bases from J, with 13 bases between. The CDR3 DNA follows: TGTGCCAGCAGCACCCGACAGAGCATGAACACTGAAGCTTTCTTT. This gives the protein CASSTRQSMNTEAFF.

This chain links TRBV3-1 (or the pseudogene TRBV3-2) with TRBJ2-3, with 7 bases matching TRBD2. This CDR3 region has 16 residues. The trim removed 0 bases at V and 3 bases at J, leaving 6 bases unmatched. Germline values: CDR1 LGHDT, CDR2 YNNKEL (reference sequence). The CDR3 nucleotides read TGTGCCAGCAGCCAAGATAAACTAGCGAAAACAGATACGCAGTATTTT. This encodes CASSQDKLAKTDTQYF.

The chain has TRBV5-1 and TRBJ2-7; TRBD2 aligns across 9 bases. V lost 4 bases to trimming and J lost 6 bases; unmatched junction nucleotides: 14. This CDR3 spans 16 amino acids. Germline CDR1 SGHRS, CDR2 YFSETQ. The DNA for the CDR3 is TGCGCCAGCAGCCCCTCAAGTTCCGCGGGGGGGCTCGAGCAGTACTTC. Translated: CASSPSSSAGGLEQYF.

This rearrangement joins TRBV5-3 to TRBJ1-5; the D is unclear. TRBV5-3 is an ORF for which the function is uncertain. V lost 4 bases and J lost 4, with 3 bases in between. The CDR3 is 11 residues long. The chain's CDR3 is CARSENQPQHF. The CDR3 DNA reads as TGTGCCAGAAGCGAAAATCAGCCCCAGCATTTT.

The rearrangement links TRBV28 to TRBJ1-2; D gene ambiguous. CDR1 is MDHEN, CDR2 SYDVKM, per germline. This CDR3 contains 14 residues. V was pared by 6 bases and J by 4 bases, with 15 bases between. The CDR3 DNA sequence: TGTGCCAGCAGCTCCCATAGGACCGGCTATGGCTACACCTTC. Translated: CASSSHRTGYGYTF.

This sequence joins TRBV6-5 and TRBJ2-5; 8 bases match TRBD1. CDR3 length equals 14 residues. Germline CDR1 is MNHEY and CDR2 is SVGAGI. Trimming cost V 8 bases and J 2 bases; bases outside gene matches: 7. In DNA, the CDR3 is TGTGCCAGCCAGTTAGGGACAGGACAAGAGACCCAGTACTTC. The encoded protein is CASQLGTGQETQYF.

The V and J genes are TRBV7-2 and TRBJ1-4; D not certain. There are 14 residues in the CDR3. Trimming took off 4 bases at V and 2 bases at J, with 8 bases between the two ends. Germline V CDR1 and CDR2: SGHTA, FQGNSA. For the CDR3, the DNA is TGTGCCAGCAGCTATAGAGCGACTAATGAAAAACTGTTTTTT. Translation: CASSYRATNEKLFF.

This sequence joins TRBV19 and TRBJ1-5; D is perhaps TRBD1 (6 bases). Between the trimmed V and J ends, which lost 2 bases and 9 bases, there was a span of 14 bases. CDR1 is LNHDA and CDR2 is SQIVND in the germline V gene (reference sequence). CDR3 size: 14 residues. CDR3 loop: CASSILNRESPQHF. The CDR3 DNA reads as TGTGCCAGTAGTATATTGAACAGGGAGTCGCCCCAGCATTTT.

CDR3 residues: CASSMEGTISTDTQYF. CDR3 DNA sequence: TGTGCCAGTAGTATGGAAGGGACTATAAGCACAGATACGCAGTATTTT. The chain has TRBV19 and TRBJ2-3; 7 positions match TRBD2. The CDR3 loop spans 16 amino acids. With V trimmed by 3 bases and J by 0 bases, 6 bases remained unmatched. CDR1 is LNHDA and CDR2 is SQIVND in the germline V gene (reference sequence).

The chain carries TRBV7-3 and TRBJ2-3; D might be TRBD2 (7 bases). V was shortened by 2 bases and J by 3 bases, with 12 bases between the two germline ends. CDR3 length equals 15 residues. The germline V gene encodes CDR1 SGHTA and CDR2 FQGTGA. The CDR3 DNA reads as TGTGCCAGCAGCTTACAAGGGGGGGCGACAGATACGCAGTATTTT. This encodes CASSLQGGATDTQYF.

The rearrangement links TRBV7-8 to TRBJ1-5, with a tentative D call TRBD1 (5 bases). V gave up 3 bases and J gave up 0 bases, with 12 bases separating them. Looked up from germline, CDR1 is SGHVS and CDR2 is FQNEAQ. The CDR3 has 16 amino acids. The CDR3 sequence: CASSLGPGSSNQPQHF. The CDR3 coding sequence is TGTGCCAGCAGCTTGGGGCCGGGTTCTAGCAATCAGCCCCAGCATTTT.

V usage is TRBV11-2 and J usage is TRBJ2-1; the D gene is possibly TRBD2 (6 bases). The CDR3 spans 14 residues. Trimming cost V 2 bases and J 15 bases, with 20 bases left between them. Germline values: CDR1 SGHAT, CDR2 FQNNGV. Here the CDR3 DNA reads TGTGCCAGCAGCTTAATGAGAGGTAACCCCGGGAGGTTCTTC. Its protein product is CASSLMRGNPGRFF.

The rearrangement links TRBV11-2 to TRBJ1-3, with TRBD1 matching over 8 bases. CDR3 size: 17 residues. Germline CDR1 and CDR2: SGHAT and FQNNGV. Trimming at V came to 5 bases and at J to 1 base, leaving 10 bases not matched to a gene. CDR3 sequence: CASSPGQGISSGNTIYF. Here the CDR3 DNA reads TGTGCCAGCAGCCCCGGACAGGGTATTAGTTCTGGAAACACCATATATTTT.

In nucleotides, the CDR3 is TGTGCCAGCAGCGCAGGGGCGGCAGGAACCGGGGAGCTGTTTTTT. Its protein is CASSAGAAGTGELFF. The chain carries TRBV6-5 and TRBJ2-2; D perhaps matches TRBD1 (6 bases). V was clipped by 6 bases and J by 5 bases, with 16 bases between them. This CDR3 comprises 15 residues. Germline CDR1 reads MNHEY; CDR2 reads SVGAGI.

The rearrangement joins TRBV7-9 to TRBJ2-7; D gene uncertain. V was pared by 1 base and J by 6 bases, with 7 bases between. Germline-derived CDR1 and CDR2 are SEHNR and FQNEAQ (reference sequence). The CDR3 has 12 residues. The CDR3 DNA is TGTGCCAGCAGCTTAGACCCCACCGAGCAGTACTTC. Its translation is CASSLDPTEQYF.

This rearrangement joins TRBV28 to TRBJ1-1, with 9 positions matching TRBD1. Germline V gives CDR1 MDHEN, CDR2 SYDVKM. V was pared by 1 base and J by 8 bases, with 8 bases of the junction left unmatched. This CDR3 has 15 residues. CDR3: CASSLYSGQGAEAFF. The CDR3 nucleotides read TGTGCCAGCAGTTTATACTCGGGACAGGGAGCAGAAGCTTTCTTT.

There are a few counts of this clone. The chain links TRBV24-1 to TRBJ1-2; 9 bases line up with TRBD1. J was trimmed by 3 bases and V by 2 bases; bases with no gene match: 9. The CDR3 has 17 amino acids. Germline CDR1 is KGHDR and CDR2 is SFDVKD. The CDR3 DNA is TGTGCCACCAGTGATTCGGGACAGGGAATTTCTGACTATGGCTACACCTTC. Its protein product is CATSDSGQGISDYGYTF.

The V call is TRBV19, the J call TRBJ2-7, with D possibly TRBD1 on 6 matching bases. Germline V lookup: CDR1 LNHDA, CDR2 SQIVND (reference sequence). CDR3 length: 14 residues. V was pared by 5 bases and J by 3 bases, with 14 bases between. CDR3 protein: CASSLFLDSYEQYF. The CDR3 nucleotides are TGTGCCAGTAGTCTTTTCTTGGACAGCTACGAGCAGTACTTC.

The chain uses TRBV28 and TRBJ1-3; possibly TRBD1 for D (6 bases). Germline V gives CDR1 MDHEN, CDR2 SYDVKM. With 4 bases removed from V and 2 bases from J, the gap between germline ends came to 12 bases. The CDR3 is 15 amino acids. The CDR3 reads CASSSQGFAGNTIYF. CDR3 DNA sequence: TGTGCCAGCAGTTCCCAGGGGTTCGCTGGAAACACCATATATTTT. Together with reference TRBV28 and TRBJ1-3, the CDR3 gives the full variable domain: DVKVTQSSRYLVKRTGEKVFLECVQDMDHENMFWYRQDPGLGLRLIYFSYDVKMKEKGDIPEGYSVSREKKERFSLILESASTNQTSMYLCASSSQGFAGNTIYFGEGSWLTVV.

The gene calls are TRBV6-2 or TRBV6-3 and TRBJ2-2; D is undetermined. The CDR3 is 18 residues long. In germline, CDR1 is MNHEY, CDR2 SVGEGT. V was shortened by 0 bases and J by 3 bases, with 17 bases between the two germline ends. CDR3 bases: TGTGCCAGCAGTTACTCGCTTGGGTCACACCCCGACACCGGGGAGCTGTTTTTT. Its translation is CASSYSLGSHPDTGELFF.

The chain is built from TRBV7-2 and TRBJ1-2; 7 nucleotides line up with TRBD1. Trimming took 5 bases from V and 5 from J; bases not matched to a gene: 14. The CDR3 sequence is 16 residues long. Germline CDR1 is SGHTA and CDR2 is FQGNSA. The CDR3 DNA reads TGTGCCAGCAGCACCACGGGACAGTTCTCGGCGTATGGCTACACCTTC. It translates to CASSTTGQFSAYGYTF.

This clone appeared once. The J gene is TRBJ2-2, the V gene TRBV11-2; 10 bases map to TRBD1. CDR1 SGHAT and CDR2 FQNNGV come from the germline V gene. The CDR3 has 17 amino acids. Losses at the gene ends were 3 bases for V and 5 bases for J; bases not matched to a gene: 9. The CDR3 loop is CASSLDRQGARTGELFF. In nucleotides, the CDR3 is TGTGCCAGCAGCTTGGACCGACAGGGGGCAAGAACCGGGGAGCTGTTTTTT.

V usage is TRBV12-3 or TRBV12-4 and J usage is TRBJ2-3; the D is unclear. Trimming removed 6 bases from V and 3 bases from J, with 10 bases in between. The CDR3 totals 13 residues. The CDR3 here is CASSHIGTDTQYF. CDR3 DNA sequence: TGTGCCAGCAGCCACATCGGTACAGATACGCAGTATTTT.

This rearrangement joins TRBV6-5 to TRBJ2-7; tentative D call: TRBD2 (7 bases). The CDR3 is 16 amino acids. V was shortened by 2 bases and J by 2 bases, with 16 bases between the two germline ends. CDR1 and CDR2 (germline): MNHEY, SVGAGI. CDR3 region: CASSYDGGRGPYEQYF. The CDR3 DNA reads TGTGCCAGCAGTTACGACGGGGGGCGGGGGCCCTACGAGCAGTACTTC.

This clone has a single count. This chain links TRBV7-2 with TRBJ2-7, with TRBD1 matching over 8 bases. The CDR3 runs 15 residues. In germline, CDR1 is SGHTA, CDR2 FQGNSA. Trimming at V came to 2 bases and at J to 2 bases, leaving 5 bases not matched to a gene. The CDR3 region has the DNA TGTGCCAGCAGCTTAAGCGCAGGGGGCCCCTACGAGCAGTACTTC. Translating gives CASSLSAGGPYEQYF.

This clone was counted once. The V call is TRBV30, the J call TRBJ1-6; the D gene is possibly TRBD1 (5 bases). V shed 1 base and J shed 7 bases, with 11 bases lying between them. CDR3 length: 14 residues. Germline V CDR1 and CDR2: GTSNPN, SVGIG (reference sequence). The DNA for the CDR3 is TGTGCCTGGAGTGGCGGGGACGGAAATTCACCCCTCCACTTT. It is translated as CAWSGGDGNSPLHF.

Regarding this clone: Other DNA sequences in the same sample also yield this CDR3. The CDR3 spells CASSPVGETQYF. The CDR3 DNA sequence: TGTGCCAGCTCACCGGTGGGGGAGACCCAGTACTTC. V is TRBV18 and J is TRBJ2-5; D not certain. This CDR3 contains 12 residues. The ends were cut back, 3 bases at V and 5 bases at J, with 7 bases in the middle. Germline CDR1 KGHSH, CDR2 LQKENI. Together with reference TRBV18 and TRBJ2-5, the CDR3 gives the full variable domain: NAGVMQNPRHLVRRRGQEARLRCSPMKGHSHVYWYRQLPEEGLKFMVYLQKENIIDESGMPKERFSAEFPKEGPSILRIQQVVRGDSAAYFCASSPVGETQYFGPGTRLLVL.

V gene TRBV9 combines with J gene TRBJ1-5; perhaps TRBD1 as D (6 bases). Trimming pared 2 bases from V and 1 base from J, leaving 10 bases between. Per the germline V gene, CDR1 is SGDLS and CDR2 is YYNGEE. The CDR3 runs to 15 residues. The CDR3 DNA is TGTGCCAGCAGCGTTGAGACAGGAAGCAATCAGCCCCAGCATTTT. Translated: CASSVETGSNQPQHF.

Remarks on this clone: One end of the junction does not line up with germline, which may come from a read error. The chain has TRBV7-3 and TRBJ2-7; 9 positions match TRBD2. The germline CDR1 and CDR2 sequences are SGHTA and FQGTGA. The CDR3 runs 16 residues. CDR3 protein: CASSLTKRGASHEQYF. Written as DNA, the CDR3 is TGTGCCAGCAGCTTAACGAAGCGGGGGGCCTCCCACGAGCAGTACTTC.